The 23 T cell receptor beta chains presented below share a single source sample, sequenced in a study of blood T cell repertoires in COVID-19. The method was immunoSEQ multiplex PCR; TCRdb's version includes in-frame clones alone and lacks a portion of them. The sample includes over 200,000 clones, more than 70% of them seen just once. The sample consisted of peripheral blood. These receptor sequences come from a woman in her sixties with acute or convalescent COVID-19.

V usage is TRBV25-1 and J usage is TRBJ1-1; perhaps TRBD1 as D (6 bases). Germline V CDR1 and CDR2: MGHDK, SYGVNS. Trimming took 3 bases from V and 6 from J, leaving 23 bases between them. This CDR3 region has 17 residues. For the CDR3, the DNA is TGTGCCAGCAGTGATTTTAGGGCAGGGGTGTTTCGCGCTGAAGCTTTCTTT. Translating gives CASSDFRAGVFRAEAFF.

The gene calls are TRBV6-5 and TRBJ1-2; 7 positions match TRBD1. Germline-derived CDR1 and CDR2 are MNHEY and SVGAGI. The CDR3 contains 12 residues. V shed 6 bases and J 6 bases; nucleotides not matched to a gene: 4. DNA of the CDR3: TGTGCCAGCAGCCGACAGGGAGATGGCTACACCTTC. This translates into CASSRQGDGYTF.

The rearrangement links TRBV18 to TRBJ2-7, with 8 positions matching TRBD1. Germline V gene data show CDR1 as KGHSH and CDR2 as LQKENI. Trimming took 4 bases from V and 5 from J; bases not matched to a gene: 7. The CDR3 contains 14 residues. The CDR3 nucleotides read TGTGCCAGCTCACTAGGACAGGGTCGAGACGAGCAGTACTTC. This gives the protein CASSLGQGRDEQYF.

This clone was seen once. The chain links TRBV19 to TRBJ1-6, with no clear D. Trimming took 5 bases from V and 6 from J, leaving 5 bases between them. CDR1 and CDR2 (germline): LNHDA, SQIVND (reference sequence). This CDR3 contains 12 residues. The CDR3 DNA reads TGTGCCAGTAGTGCCAGTAATTCACCCCTCCACTTT. Protein sequence: CASSASNSPLHF.

This chain connects TRBV7-9 to TRBJ1-2, with 8 bases aligning to TRBD1. CDR3 size: 15 residues. Germline loops: CDR1 SEHNR, CDR2 FQNEAQ (reference sequence). The V segment lost 5 bases and the J segment 4 bases; nucleotides outside the gene matches: 9. This CDR3 is CASSVGQGARYGYTF. As DNA, the CDR3 is TGTGCCAGCAGCGTCGGACAGGGAGCTCGCTATGGCTACACCTTC.

The genes are TRBV10-1 and TRBJ2-3, with 9 bases aligning to TRBD1. CDR1 is WNHNN and CDR2 is SYGVQD in the germline V gene (reference sequence). V dropped 0 bases and J dropped 6; count of bases not matched to a gene: 4. The CDR3 has 15 residues. Here the CDR3 DNA reads TGCGCCAGCAGTGAGTCGGGACAGGGTCCCGATACGCAGTATTTT. As protein: CASSESGQGPDTQYF.

J is TRBJ1-5 and V is TRBV2; TRBD1 matches at 9 bases. There are 18 residues in the CDR3. CDR1 is SNHLY and CDR2 is FYNNEI in the germline V gene. V lost 2 bases, J lost 1 base, and 9 bases stayed unmatched. For the CDR3, the DNA is TGTGCCAGCAGTGAAAGAGACAGGGGGTGGACGAGCAATCAGCCCCAGCATTTT. Translated, it gives CASSERDRGWTSNQPQHF.

The chain carries TRBV6-2 or TRBV6-3 and TRBJ2-5; TRBD2 aligns across 10 bases. Per the germline V gene, CDR1 is MNHEY and CDR2 is SVGEGT. V lost 1 base and J lost 4; bases outside the gene matches: 6. This CDR3 contains 16 residues. CDR3 sequence reads: CASSYWSSGSRETQYF. For the CDR3, the DNA is TGTGCCAGCAGTTACTGGTCTAGCGGGAGTCGAGAGACCCAGTACTTC.

The chain recombines TRBV19 with TRBJ2-4; 9 positions match TRBD1. CDR1 LNHDA and CDR2 SQIVND come from the germline V gene (reference sequence). This CDR3 contains 19 residues. V lost 3 bases and J lost 0; bases outside the gene matches: 12. The CDR3 DNA reads as TGTGCCAGTAGTATTAGGACAGGGGCAATGGGGCAAGCCAAAAACATTCAGTACTTC. Translated, it gives CASSIRTGAMGQAKNIQYF.

The gene calls are TRBV19 and TRBJ2-2, with TRBD2 identical over 7 bases. Germline V gene lookup returns CDR1 LNHDA and CDR2 SQIVND (reference sequence). The CDR3 runs to 15 residues. The J segment lost 1 base and the V segment lost 5 bases, leaving 4 bases of the junction unmatched. In DNA, the CDR3 is TGTGCCAGTAGTCTCCCGGGGGGGAACACCGGGGAGCTGTTTTTT. It is translated as CASSLPGGNTGELFF.

This chain joins TRBV16 and TRBJ2-7; D remains unclear. The CDR3 sequence is 16 residues long. Looked up from germline, CDR1 is KGHSY and CDR2 is FQNENV. Trimming cost V 3 bases and J 0 bases, with 15 bases left between them. CDR3 DNA sequence: TGTGCCAGCAGCCATATAGTGGGCGAGAGCTCCTACGAGCAGTACTTC. Amino acids: CASSHIVGESSYEQYF.

The chain combines TRBV18 with TRBJ2-5; no clear D. The V and J ends lost 4 bases and 0 bases respectively, with 6 bases between them. The CDR3 is 13 residues long. The germline V gene has CDR1 KGHSH and CDR2 LQKENI. The CDR3 region is CASSQQNQETQYF. The CDR3 nucleotides are TGTGCCAGCTCACAACAAAACCAAGAGACCCAGTACTTC.

The chain is built from TRBV5-4 and TRBJ2-1; a weak D match, TRBD2 (5 bases). The CDR3 sequence is 15 residues long. V lost 5 bases to trimming and J lost 7 bases, with 19 bases between them. Per germline, CDR1 SGHNT and CDR2 YYREEE (reference sequence). CDR3 region: CASSDGAAIGNEQFF. As DNA, the CDR3 is TGTGCCAGCAGTGATGGAGCGGCCATTGGGAATGAGCAGTTCTTC.

The chain joins TRBV3-1 (or the pseudogene TRBV3-2) to TRBJ2-7, with D unclear. V lost 2 bases and J lost 6, with 5 bases in between. The germline V gene encodes CDR1 LGHDT and CDR2 YNNKEL (reference sequence). The CDR3 contains 11 residues. CDR3 sequence (DNA): TGTGCCAGCAGCCAACTCGGCGAGCAGTACTTC. It codes for CASSQLGEQYF.

This sequence joins TRBV5-1 and TRBJ2-1; 14 bases match TRBD2. The CDR3 spans 15 residues. V lost 4 bases and J lost 7; bases outside the gene matches: 4. CDR1 and CDR2 from the germline V gene are SGHRS and YFSETQ. The CDR3 region is CASSRLAGGPNEQFF. CDR3 DNA: TGCGCCAGCAGCCGACTAGCGGGGGGGCCGAATGAGCAGTTCTTC.

This chain links TRBV24-1 with TRBJ2-1; D is uncertain. The germline gives CDR1 KGHDR, CDR2 SFDVKD. Trimming shortened V by 1 base and J by 10 bases, and 7 bases separated the two germline ends. The CDR3 extends over 12 amino acids. The CDR3, as DNA: TGTGCCACCAGTGATTTCCAGATGGAGCAGTTCTTC. Translated, it gives CATSDFQMEQFF.

The chain carries TRBV5-6 and TRBJ2-1; the D gene is possibly TRBD2 (6 bases). Germline loops: CDR1 SGHDT, CDR2 YYEEEE. Trimming left V 3 bases short and J 5 bases short, with 18 bases between. The CDR3 is 16 amino acids. The CDR3 reads CASSSYGGPYDNEQFF. CDR3 bases: TGTGCCAGCAGCTCCTACGGGGGACCGTATGACAATGAGCAGTTCTTC.

The CDR3 region has the DNA TGTGCCAGCAGCTTAGAGGGTCGACAGGGCCCAGATACGCAGTATTTT. This translates into CASSLEGRQGPDTQYF. The V gene is TRBV5-6, the J gene TRBJ2-3; 7 positions agree with TRBD1. There are 16 residues in the CDR3. Trimming cost V 2 bases and J 4 bases; bases outside gene matches: 10. Germline-derived CDR1 and CDR2 are SGHDT and YYEEEE. The full variable domain, completed using reference TRBV5-6 and TRBJ2-3, is DAGVTQSPTHLIKTRGQQVTLRCSPKSGHDTVSWYQQALGQGPQFIFQYYEEEERQRGNFPDRFSGHQFPNYSSELNVNALLLGDSALYLCASSLEGRQGPDTQYFGPGTRLTVL.

The chain has TRBV11-3 and TRBJ1-3; D is possibly TRBD1 (6 bases). The germline V and J ends were trimmed by 5 bases and 1 base, with 12 bases remaining between them. This CDR3 contains 15 residues. CDR1 and CDR2 (germline): SGHNT, YENEEA. This CDR3 reads CASSLVGGSGNTIYF. The CDR3 DNA follows: TGTGCCAGCAGCCTGGTAGGGGGATCTGGAAACACCATATATTTT.

The V gene is TRBV2, the J gene TRBJ1-5; D not resolved. From germline, CDR1 is SNHLY and CDR2 FYNNEI. This CDR3 region has 15 residues. The V end lost 8 bases, the J end lost 3 bases, and 17 bases lay between the germline ends. The CDR3 DNA sequence: TGTGCCAGCTCTGACACGGGATTCTACAATCAGCCCCAGCATTTT. It is translated as CASSDTGFYNQPQHF.

The chain combines TRBV4-2 with TRBJ1-6; TRBD1 aligns across 10 bases. V was clipped by 5 bases and J by 7 bases; unmatched bases: 5. This CDR3 region has 15 residues. Germline assignment: CDR1 LGHNA and CDR2 YNFKEQ. The CDR3 nucleotides are TGTGCCAGCAGCTCTCGGACAGGGGGGAATTCACCCCTCCACTTT. Protein: CASSSRTGGNSPLHF.

The J gene is TRBJ1-2, the V gene TRBV28; TRBD1 might be the D (6 bases). From germline, CDR1 is MDHEN and CDR2 SYDVKM. This CDR3 region has 13 residues. V lost 8 bases to trimming and J lost 1 base, with 11 bases between them. The CDR3 DNA is TGTGCCAGCCAAAACAGGGATAACTATGGCTACACCTTC. It translates to CASQNRDNYGYTF.

CDR3 nucleotides: TGTGCCAGCAGCTTAGGCGCGGGGGGCACTGAAGCTTTCTTT. Residues: CASSLGAGGTEAFF. The chain has TRBV13 and TRBJ1-1, with D possibly being TRBD1 (5 bases). Trimming took off 0 bases at V and 4 bases at J, with 9 bases between the two ends. The germline V gene has CDR1 PRHDT and CDR2 FYEKMQ (reference sequence). CDR3 size: 14 residues.